The 18 T cell receptor beta chains below come from one sample, sequenced in a study of blood T cell repertoires in COVID-19. The method was immunoSEQ multiplex PCR; TCRdb's version includes in-frame clones alone and lacks a portion of them. The repertoire consists of roughly 210,000 clones, with approximately 81% occurring once and the leading ten covering more than 9%. The sample was peripheral blood. The receptors originated from a woman older than 75 with COVID-19, enrolled during active disease.

CDR3 DNA sequence: TGTGCCAGCCAGGGACAGGGGAGTAACTATGGCTACACCTTC. Translated: CASQGQGSNYGYTF. The gene calls are TRBV3-1 (or the pseudogene TRBV3-2) and TRBJ1-2; 10 bases match TRBD1. Germline lookup yields CDR1 LGHDT and CDR2 YNNKEL (reference sequence). V gave up 8 bases and J gave up 1 base; unmatched junction bases: 4. CDR3 length equals 14 residues.

The rearrangement uses TRBV11-3 and TRBJ2-2; the D gene is possibly TRBD2 (5 bases). There are 13 residues in the CDR3. V lost 4 bases to trimming and J lost 5 bases, with 8 bases between them. CDR1 SGHNT and CDR2 YENEEA come from the germline V gene. CDR3 sequence (DNA): TGTGCCAGCAGCTCGGGGTTTACCGGGGAGCTGTTTTTT. Translated, it gives CASSSGFTGELFF. Full variable domain (remainder filled in from reference TRBV11-3 and TRBJ2-2): EAGVVQSPRYKIIEKKQPVAFWCNPISGHNTLYWYLQNLGQGPELLIRYENEEAVDDSQLPKDRFSAERLKGVDSTLKIQPAELGDSAVYLCASSSGFTGELFFGEGSRLTVL.

This chain connects TRBV7-2 to TRBJ1-1; tentative D call: TRBD1 (5 bases). The V gene's germline CDR1 is SGHTA and CDR2 FQGNSA. This CDR3 spans 13 amino acids. V lost 5 bases and J 2 bases, leaving 9 bases between the germline ends. The CDR3: CASSTQGNTEAFF. The CDR3 DNA reads TGTGCCAGCAGCACCCAGGGTAACACTGAAGCTTTCTTT.

The gene calls are TRBV28 and TRBJ1-3; no clear D. Trimming took 1 base from V and 0 from J, leaving 10 bases between them. Looked up from germline, CDR1 is MDHEN and CDR2 is SYDVKM. The length of the CDR3 is 16 residues. This CDR3 reads CASSLLGDFSGNTIYF. In DNA, the CDR3 is TGTGCCAGCAGTTTATTGGGAGACTTCTCTGGAAACACCATATATTTT.

The chain's CDR3 is CASRKTSGATDTQYF. CDR3 sequence (DNA): TGCGCCAGCAGGAAGACTAGCGGGGCCACAGATACGCAGTATTTT. The chain joins TRBV10-2 to TRBJ2-3, with 11 nucleotides matching TRBD2. This CDR3 region has 15 residues. Per germline, CDR1 WSHSY and CDR2 SAAADI. Trimming at V came to 6 bases and at J to 2 bases, leaving 4 bases not matched to a gene.

This CDR3 is CASKVGDRGSNTIYF. The CDR3 DNA sequence: TGTGCCAGCAAAGTGGGGGACAGAGGGTCGAACACCATATATTTT. This chain joins TRBV6-5 and TRBJ1-3; TRBD1 agrees at 7 bases. Germline values: CDR1 MNHEY, CDR2 SVGAGI. CDR3 length: 15 residues. The junction had 13 bases not matched to a gene; V was cut back by 7 bases and J by 7 bases.

This clone has a single count. The chain carries TRBV4-1 and TRBJ2-7; D unclear. V was cut by 1 base and J by 2 bases, with 15 bases left in between. CDR3 size: 16 residues. Germline V gene data show CDR1 as MGHRA and CDR2 as YSYEKL. For the CDR3, the DNA is TGCGCCAGCAGCCAAGCCCCTGGCAGTGTACCCTACGAGCAGTACTTC. As protein: CASSQAPGSVPYEQYF.

V is TRBV3-1 (or the pseudogene TRBV3-2) and J is TRBJ1-2, with D possibly TRBD1 on 5 matching bases. Trimming removed 1 base from V and 0 bases from J, with 9 bases in between. This CDR3 contains 15 residues. Per the germline V gene, CDR1 is LGHDT and CDR2 is YNNKEL (reference sequence). The CDR3, as DNA: TGTGCCAGCAGCCAAGGGTCAGGGTCTAACTATGGCTACACCTTC. Its translation: CASSQGSGSNYGYTF.

The chain uses TRBV2 and TRBJ1-1; the D gene is possibly TRBD1 (6 bases). Germline V CDR1 and CDR2: SNHLY, FYNNEI. The ends were cut back, 4 bases at V and 5 bases at J, with 14 bases in the middle. CDR3 length: 14 amino acids. The CDR3 bases are TGTGCCAGCAGTGGGGTCGGGGGGCGGACTGAAGCTTTCTTT. It specifies CASSGVGGRTEAFF.

The rearrangement links TRBV29-1 to TRBJ2-3; 14 bases agree with TRBD2. Trimming cost V 1 base and J 2 bases; bases outside gene matches: 2. Germline CDR1 SQVTM, CDR2 ANQGSEA. CDR3 length equals 16 residues. The CDR3 is CSVEGLAGGFTDTQYF. In DNA form, the CDR3 reads TGCAGCGTTGAAGGACTAGCGGGGGGGTTCACAGATACGCAGTATTTT.

This clone came up once. J is TRBJ1-5 and V is TRBV5-5; weak D call: TRBD1 (6 bases). With 0 bases removed from V and 6 bases from J, the gap between germline ends came to 10 bases. The CDR3 contains 14 residues. CDR1 SGHKS and CDR2 YYEKEE come from the germline V gene (reference sequence). The CDR3 protein is CASSLGMGAQPQHF. DNA of the CDR3: TGTGCCAGCAGCTTGGGTATGGGGGCTCAGCCCCAGCATTTT.

With respect to this clone: A read error may produce the germline difference seen at one junction end. The genes are TRBV7-8 and TRBJ1-4; no clear D. The germline V gene has CDR1 SGHVS and CDR2 FQNEAQ. The CDR3 spans 12 residues. CDR3 DNA: TGTGCCAGCAGCCCTGTGGAGAGGAAAACTGTTTTT. This codes for CASSPVERKTVF.

The V call is TRBV30, the J call TRBJ1-2; 11 nucleotides agree with TRBD1. The V and J ends lost 6 bases and 7 bases, in that order; junction bases with no gene match: 16. Germline CDR1 is GTSNPN and CDR2 is SVGIG (reference sequence). The CDR3 extends over 16 amino acids. CDR3 in amino acids: CACQPGTGGGSSGYTF. The CDR3 DNA is TGTGCCTGCCAGCCCGGGACAGGGGGAGGGTCGAGTGGCTACACCTTC. Full variable domain (remainder filled in from reference TRBV30 and TRBJ1-2): SQTIHQWPATLVQPVGSPLSLECTVEGTSNPNLYWYRQAAGRGLQLLFYSVGIGQISSEVPQNLSASRPQDRQFILSSKKLLLSDSGFYLCACQPGTGGGSSGYTFGSGTRLTVV.

The chain recombines TRBV19 with TRBJ1-6; D gene unclear. Per the germline V gene, CDR1 is LNHDA and CDR2 is SQIVND (reference sequence). CDR3 length: 13 residues. V was pared by 0 bases and J by 7 bases, with 4 bases between. The CDR3 sequence: CASSIEGNSPLHF. CDR3 sequence (DNA): TGTGCCAGTAGTATAGAGGGCAATTCACCCCTCCACTTT.

This clone was picked up a small number of times. The chain employs TRBV7-2 and TRBJ2-2, with a tentative D call TRBD2 (5 bases). The V gene lost 4 bases and the J gene lost 1 base, with 16 bases spanning the gap. CDR3 length equals 17 residues. Per the germline V gene, CDR1 is SGHTA and CDR2 is FQGNSA. Written as DNA, the CDR3 is TGTGCCAGCAGCTCGCTTCCTGTACTAGGGAACACCGGGGAGCTGTTTTTT. Its translation: CASSSLPVLGNTGELFF. Using reference TRBV7-2 and TRBJ2-2 for the parts outside the CDR3, the full variable domain is GAGVSQSPSNKVTEKGKDVELRCDPISGHTALYWYRQSLGQGLEFLIYFQGNSAPDKSGLPSDRFSAERTGGSVSTLTIQRTQQEDSAVYLCASSSLPVLGNTGELFFGEGSRLTVL.

The chain carries TRBV11-1 and TRBJ2-7; D might be TRBD1 (6 bases). The germline CDR1 and CDR2 sequences are SGHAT and FQDESV (reference sequence). The V and J ends lost 1 base and 2 bases respectively, with 12 bases between them. This CDR3 spans 15 amino acids. The CDR3 bases are TGTGCCAGCAGCTTAGACCAGGGGATTACCTACGAGCAGTACTTC. This gives the protein CASSLDQGITYEQYF. The full variable domain, with the rest looked up from reference TRBV11-1 and TRBJ2-7, is EAEVAQSPRYKITEKSQAVAFWCDPISGHATLYWYRQILGQGPELLVQFQDESVVDDSQLPKDRFSAERLKGVDSTLKIQPAELGDSAMYLCASSLDQGITYEQYFGPGTRLTVT.

The chain employs TRBV7-3 and TRBJ1-1; D remains ambiguous. Germline V CDR1 and CDR2: SGHTA, FQGTGA. Trimming shortened V by 1 base and J by 6 bases, and 15 bases separated the two germline ends. This CDR3 has 15 residues. The CDR3 loop reads CASSLNTQKTAEAFF. The DNA of the CDR3 is TGTGCCAGCAGCTTAAATACACAGAAAACCGCTGAAGCTTTCTTT.

The chain carries TRBV9 and TRBJ2-3, with 8 bases lining up with TRBD2. The trim removed 0 bases at V and 0 bases at J, leaving 6 bases unmatched. In germline, CDR1 is SGDLS, CDR2 YYNGEE. This CDR3 is built from 17 residues. CDR3 region: CASSVVSLAGSTDTQYF. For the CDR3, the DNA is TGTGCCAGCAGCGTAGTTAGTCTAGCGGGTAGCACAGATACGCAGTATTTT.